Shown below are 7 T cell receptor beta chains from a single sample sequenced in a study of blood T cells in healthy people across ages. Using a J-beta primer mix together with a sample-barcoded 5' primer, a second PCR was run for about 6 to 11 cycles. TCRdb ran MiXCR on the 5' RACE reads and lists one entry per CDR3 protein. The sample has 1.8 million or so distinct CDR3 sequences, 35% to 50% seen once. The sequenced sample was blood. These receptors originate from a human donor in good health.

The gene calls are TRBV21-1 and TRBJ1-2. TRBV21-1 is classified as a pseudogene. This CDR3 spans 15 amino acids. CDR3 DNA: TGTGCCAGCAGCAAAAGGGACGGCCAGAGCTATGGCTACACCTTC. Encoded protein: CASSKRDGQSYGYTF.

This clonotype has only a few counts. The DNA of the CDR3 is TGTGCCAGCGCGGTGTACAGCTCGAACACCGGGGAGCTGTTTTTT. Translating gives CASAVYSSNTGELFF. This sequence joins TRBV6-1 and TRBJ2-2; D remains unclear. CDR1 is MNHNS and CDR2 is SASEGT in the germline V gene. The ends were cut back, 8 bases at V and 0 bases at J, with 13 bases in the middle. This CDR3 spans 15 amino acids.

The rearrangement links TRBV7-2 to TRBJ1-4, with 7 bases fitting TRBD1. V lost 4 bases and J lost 3; bases outside the gene matches: 5. This CDR3 is built from 15 residues. In germline, CDR1 is SGHTA, CDR2 FQGNSA. DNA of the CDR3: TGTGCCAGCAGCTCGACAGGGAAACCTAATGAAAAACTGTTTTTT. This codes for CASSSTGKPNEKLFF.

This clonotype showed up just a few times. The chain is built from TRBV13 and TRBJ2-1, with D unresolved. CDR3 length: 14 residues. V shed 6 bases and J shed 2 bases, with 11 bases lying between them. Germline lookup yields CDR1 PRHDT and CDR2 FYEKMQ (reference sequence). CDR3 residues: CASRAVGPYNEQFF. CDR3 nucleotide sequence: TGTGCCAGCAGGGCCGTCGGCCCCTACAATGAGCAGTTCTTC.

This clonotype was detected only a few times. V gene TRBV4-3 combines with J gene TRBJ2-7; perhaps TRBD2 as D (6 bases). The V and J ends lost 3 bases and 0 bases respectively, with 12 bases between them. From germline, CDR1 is LGHNA and CDR2 YSLEER. This CDR3 comprises 15 residues. The CDR3 sequence: CASSQGLPSSYEQYF. The CDR3 DNA reads TGCGCCAGCAGCCAGGGACTTCCGAGCTCCTACGAGCAGTACTTC.

This clonotype has ten or more counts. The genes are TRBV6-2 or TRBV6-3 and TRBJ1-2, with D possibly matching TRBD1 (6 bases). This CDR3 is 14 amino acids long. V gave up 0 bases and J gave up 5 bases, with 10 bases separating them. The germline V gene has CDR1 MNHEY and CDR2 SVGEGT. CDR3: CASSYSSGEYGYTF. The CDR3, as DNA: TGTGCCAGCAGTTACTCTTCAGGGGAGTATGGCTACACCTTC.

A single count supports this clonotype. This chain uses TRBV20-1 with TRBJ2-3, with D unresolved. Germline CDR1 and CDR2: DFQATT and SNEGSKA (reference sequence). V was clipped by 6 bases and J by 3 bases, with 4 bases between them. The CDR3 is 10 amino acids. The DNA of the CDR3 is TGCAGTGCCCTAACAGATACGCAGTATTTT. It yields the protein CSALTDTQYF.